The 6 T cell receptor beta chains reported below all come from one sample, sequenced in a study of blood T cells in healthy people across ages. It was with a sample-barcoded 5' primer and a J-beta primer mix that a second PCR of about 6 to 12 cycles was run. Each CDR3 protein is one row after TCRdb ran MiXCR on the 5' RACE reads. The data show over 700,000 distinct CDR3 sequences, less than 70% seen once. Sequenced: blood. These receptors originate from a man at least 80 years old in good health.

This clonotype was seen more than once but under ten times. This rearrangement joins TRBV24-1 to TRBJ2-7, with a possible D match to TRBD2 (6 bases). CDR3 length equals 13 residues. CDR1 is KGHDR, CDR2 SFDVKD, per germline. Trimming shortened V by 0 bases and J by 5 bases, and 7 bases separated the two germline ends. CDR3 in DNA: TGTGCCACCAGTGATTTGCGCGGGGACGAGCAGTACTTC. Amino acids: CATSDLRGDEQYF.

The genes are TRBV14 and TRBJ2-7; maybe TRBD1 (6 bases). V was shortened by 4 bases and J by 7 bases, with 17 bases between the two germline ends. The CDR3 length is 14 residues. Germline V gene lookup returns CDR1 SGHDN and CDR2 FVKESK. CDR3 bases: TGTGCCAGCAGCCCACAGGGTGCGTCGGAGGAGCAGTACTTC. Encoded protein: CASSPQGASEEQYF.

The chain has TRBV14 and TRBJ2-5; D may be TRBD2 (5 bases). The germline V gene has CDR1 SGHDN and CDR2 FVKESK. V lost 5 bases to trimming and J lost 4 bases, with 14 bases between them. The length of the CDR3 is 14 residues. CDR3 amino acids: CASSILVGGETQYF. DNA for the CDR3: TGTGCCAGCAGCATACTAGTGGGTGGAGAGACCCAGTACTTC.

The rearrangement joins TRBV2 to TRBJ2-5; 8 bases match TRBD1. The CDR3 contains 12 residues. From germline, CDR1 is SNHLY and CDR2 FYNNEI. V was clipped by 6 bases and J by 7 bases; unmatched bases: 4. CDR3 region: CASSDRGGTQYF. The CDR3 DNA is TGTGCCAGCAGCGACAGGGGTGGGACCCAGTACTTC.

The table lists this clonotype with a count of one. The chain links TRBV20-1 to TRBJ2-5; D is ambiguous. V was cut by 0 bases and J by 0 bases, with 8 bases left in between. This CDR3 has 14 amino acids. Germline values: CDR1 DFQATT, CDR2 SNEGSKA (reference sequence). CDR3 protein: CSARDRRYQETQYF. CDR3 sequence (DNA): TGCAGTGCTAGAGATCGACGCTACCAAGAGACCCAGTACTTC.

V and J are TRBV28 and TRBJ2-4; possible D gene TRBD1, 6 bases. TRBJ2-5 explains the end of the DNA better; the J call may be wrong. This CDR3 region has 15 residues. Germline CDR1 is MDHEN and CDR2 is SYDVKM. As DNA, the CDR3 is TGTGCCAGCAGTTTATTGTTCAGGGGCACGTGGACCCAGTACTTC. Translating it yields CASSLLFRGTWTQYF.